Each of the 10 T cell receptor beta chains below was sequenced from the same sample in a study of T cell changes during pregnancy in multiple sclerosis. TCRdb's table, derived via immunoSEQ multiplex PCR, lists solely in-frame clones and lacks some. Of tens of thousands of clones detected, about 85% appear once; the ten largest clones hold 0.9% to 1.5%. Specimen: CD4+ T cells from peripheral blood mononuclear cells, collected in the second trimester of pregnancy. The source of these receptors is a female donor with multiple sclerosis, enrolled in a pregnancy study.

CDR3 in amino acids: CATSGRGGLAGGRGDTQYF. The DNA for the CDR3 is TGTGCCACCAGCGGCCGAGGGGGATTAGCGGGAGGGAGGGGAGATACGCAGTATTTT. V is TRBV15 and J is TRBJ2-3; 11 positions agree with TRBD2. Germline CDR1 is LNHNV and CDR2 is YYDKDF (reference sequence). This CDR3 spans 19 amino acids. V shed 5 bases and J 5 bases; nucleotides not matched to a gene: 18.

The V gene is TRBV4-3, the J gene TRBJ2-7; 12 nucleotides match TRBD2. J was trimmed by 3 bases and V by 4 bases; bases with no gene match: 4. Germline CDR1 LGHNA, CDR2 YSLEER. This CDR3 region has 15 residues. The CDR3 spells CASSPRLAGDYEQYF. In DNA, the CDR3 is TGCGCCAGCAGCCCACGACTAGCGGGAGACTACGAGCAGTACTTC.

The chain has TRBV27 and TRBJ2-6; D gene uncertain. V lost 3 bases to trimming and J lost 5 bases, with 5 bases between them. The V gene's germline CDR1 is MNHEY and CDR2 SMNVEV (reference sequence). CDR3 length equals 13 residues. The DNA for the CDR3 is TGTGCCAGCAGTTTTGGCCGGGCCAACGTCCTGACTTTC. Translated, it gives CASSFGRANVLTF.

The sample holds a few counts of this clone. The rearrangement links TRBV2 to TRBJ1-1; D is undetermined. Trimming removed 6 bases at V and 2 bases at J, with 13 bases between. This CDR3 is built from 14 residues. CDR1 and CDR2 from the germline V gene are SNHLY and FYNNEI. In DNA form, the CDR3 reads TGTGCCAGCAGAAGAACAGAAATAAACACTGAAGCTTTCTTT. Translating it yields CASRRTEINTEAFF. Full variable domain (remainder filled in from reference TRBV2 and TRBJ1-1): EPEVTQTPSHQVTQMGQEVILRCVPISNHLYFYWYRQILGQKVEFLVSFYNNEISEKSEIFDDQFSVERPDGSNFTLKIRSTKLEDSAMYFCASRRTEINTEAFFGQGTRLTVV.

The V and J genes are TRBV5-1 and TRBJ2-1; 12 bases map to TRBD2. Germline V lookup: CDR1 SGHRS, CDR2 YFSETQ. This CDR3 has 17 residues. V was pared by 0 bases and J by 0 bases, with 1 base of the junction left unmatched. Written as DNA, the CDR3 is TGCGCCAGCAGCTTGGTGACTAGCGGGAGCTCCTACAATGAGCAGTTCTTC. Translation: CASSLVTSGSSYNEQFF.

This chain uses TRBV2 with TRBJ2-1; 15 positions agree with TRBD2. The CDR3 length is 17 residues. V trimming: 5 bases; J trimming: 8 bases; junction bases outside the gene matches: 10. Germline values: CDR1 SNHLY, CDR2 FYNNEI. In DNA, the CDR3 is TGTGCCAGCAGTACGTGGACTAGCGGGAGGGCCCTGCATGAGCAGTTCTTC. This translates into CASSTWTSGRALHEQFF.

This chain connects TRBV10-3 to TRBJ2-7; 7 bases are a match to TRBD2. The CDR3 sequence is 14 residues long. With 4 bases clipped from V and 3 bases from J, the junction kept 6 bases outside the gene matches. Germline CDR1 is ENHRY and CDR2 is SYGVKD. CDR3 bases: TGTGCCATCAGTGTTAGACTAGCCGACTACGAGCAGTACTTC. Translating gives CAISVRLADYEQYF.

J is TRBJ2-5 and V is TRBV7-3, with D tentatively TRBD2 (5 bases). Germline assignment: CDR1 SGHTA and CDR2 FQGTGA. The ends were cut back, 0 bases at V and 3 bases at J, with 17 bases in the middle. CDR3 length: 17 residues. In nucleotides, the CDR3 is TGTGCCAGCAGCTTAACGGCGTTGAACTTGGGAGAAGAGACCCAGTACTTC. This gives the protein CASSLTALNLGEETQYF.

The genes are TRBV5-4 and TRBJ2-1; TRBD2 might be the D (5 bases). Per germline, CDR1 SGHNT and CDR2 YYREEE (reference sequence). V lost 0 bases and J 4 bases, leaving 20 bases between the germline ends. The CDR3 is 18 residues long. CDR3 protein: CASSLAGAARAIYNEQFF. The CDR3 DNA reads as TGTGCCAGCAGCTTGGCCGGAGCGGCACGGGCGATTTACAATGAGCAGTTCTTC.

The chain links TRBV6-5 to TRBJ2-2; 10 positions agree with TRBD1. CDR3 size: 15 residues. V trimming: 6 bases; J trimming: 4 bases; junction bases outside the gene matches: 5. From germline, CDR1 is MNHEY and CDR2 SVGAGI. The CDR3 loop is CASRGQGYVTGELFF. In DNA, the CDR3 is TGTGCCAGCAGGGGACAGGGGTATGTCACCGGGGAGCTGTTTTTT.